A single sample gave rise to the 2 T cell receptor gamma chains below, sequenced in a study of gamma-delta chains in newborns, infants, children. TCRdb reprocessed the reads through CATT. This table holds around 990 gamma-chain clones, roughly 4% found once. The specimen sequenced was blood. Receptors were obtained from a child who was a newborn, infant or young child, either healthy, febrile or measles-vaccinated (not recorded which).

Regarding this clone: This sequence is one base from a far larger clone and is likely a read error. The sample has other DNA sequences that encode this CDR3 too. CDR3 residues: CALWDHQELGKKIKVF. For the CDR3, the DNA is TGTGCCTTGTGGGACCATCAAGAGTTGGGCAAAAAGATCAAGGTATTT. The chain joins TRGV9 to TRGJP. The CDR3 runs 16 residues. Looked up from germline, CDR1 is GITISATS and CDR2 is ISYDGTV (reference sequence).

This clone is categorized as large (0.1 to 1%). Within the sample, other DNA sequences also encode this same CDR3. The V and J genes are TRGV9 and TRGJP. The CDR3 is 17 amino acids. The germline V gene encodes CDR1 GITISATS and CDR2 ISYDGTV (reference sequence). The V gene end was trimmed by 0 bases and the J gene end by 6 bases; junction bases not matched to a gene: 5. The chain's CDR3 is CALWEVRSELGKKIKVF. The CDR3, as DNA: TGTGCCTTGTGGGAGGTGCGTTCAGAGTTGGGCAAAAAAATCAAGGTATTT.